The 29 T cell receptor beta chains below come from one sample, sequenced in a study of T cell responses to AZD1222 COVID-19 vaccine. Assay used: immunoSEQ multiplex PCR; TCRdb lists only in-frame clones, some missing. The sample gives tens of thousands of clones, less than 85% of which show up once; around 3.9% is in the top ten. Source: peripheral blood, taken on day 0 of AZD1222 vaccination. The receptor source for this set is an adult in good health.

V gene TRBV7-8 combines with J gene TRBJ1-4; D is unresolved. CDR1 is SGHVS, CDR2 FQNEAQ, per germline. The germline V and J ends were trimmed by 1 base and 0 bases, with 15 bases remaining between them. This CDR3 is 18 amino acids long. The chain's CDR3 is CASSLEGKQDATNEKLFF. In DNA form, the CDR3 reads TGTGCCAGCAGCTTAGAGGGAAAGCAGGACGCAACTAATGAAAAACTGTTTTTT. Supplemented by reference TRBV7-8 and TRBJ1-4, the full variable domain reads GAGVSQSPRYKVAKRGQDVALRCDPISGHVSLFWYQQALGQGPEFLTYFQNEAQLDKSGLPSDRFFAERPEGSVSTLKIQRTQQEDSAVYLCASSLEGKQDATNEKLFFGSGTQLSVL.

V and J are TRBV7-8 and TRBJ2-7; D ambiguous. This CDR3 comprises 13 residues. Germline V gene data show CDR1 as SGHVS and CDR2 as FQNEAQ. Trimming pared 1 base from V and 3 bases from J, leaving 7 bases between. Here the CDR3 reads CASSLGVSYEQYF. Written as DNA, the CDR3 is TGTGCCAGCAGCTTAGGGGTCAGCTACGAGCAGTACTTC.

V gene TRBV5-4 combines with J gene TRBJ2-2; TRBD2 agrees at 8 bases. Unmatched junction bases numbered 12, after V lost 4 bases and J lost 4 bases. Germline V CDR1 and CDR2: SGHNT, YYREEE (reference sequence). The CDR3 has 17 amino acids. CDR3 amino acids: CASSRGFGGGSTGELFF. The CDR3 bases are TGTGCCAGCAGCCGGGGGTTTGGCGGGGGGAGCACCGGGGAGCTGTTTTTT. Looking up the rest from reference TRBV5-4 and TRBJ2-2 gives the full variable domain: ETGVTQSPTHLIKTRGQQVTLRCSSQSGHNTVSWYQQALGQGPQFIFQYYREEENGRGNFPPRFSGLQFPNYSSELNVNALELDDSALYLCASSRGFGGGSTGELFFGEGSRLTVL.

V gene TRBV12-3 or TRBV12-4 combines with J gene TRBJ1-1; no clear D. There are 12 residues in the CDR3. Trimming left V 6 bases short and J 3 bases short, with 8 bases between. The DNA of the CDR3 is TGTGCCAGCAGCTTTACGGACACTGAAGCTTTCTTT. Amino acids: CASSFTDTEAFF.

The DNA for the CDR3 is TGTGCCAGCAGCGTTTCGGGGGTTGGGACTGAAGCTTTCTTT. Protein: CASSVSGVGTEAFF. The chain combines TRBV9 with TRBJ1-1, with a weak D call TRBD1 (5 bases). The ends were cut back, 2 bases at V and 5 bases at J, with 13 bases in the middle. The CDR3 runs 14 residues. Germline V lookup: CDR1 SGDLS, CDR2 YYNGEE.

The V call is TRBV7-3, the J call TRBJ1-2; maybe TRBD1 (6 bases). Germline V gives CDR1 SGHTA, CDR2 FQGTGA. The V end was cut by 2 bases, the J end by 6 bases, with 10 bases between. The CDR3 length is 13 residues. CDR3 loop: CASSLPGGHGYTF. The CDR3 nucleotides are TGTGCCAGCAGCTTACCTGGGGGCCATGGCTACACCTTC. The entire variable domain, with the rest obtained from reference TRBV7-3 and TRBJ1-2, is as follows: GAGVSQTPSNKVTEKGKYVELRCDPISGHTALYWYRQSLGQGPEFLIYFQGTGAADDSGLPNDRFFAVRPEGSVSTLKIQRTERGDSAVYLCASSLPGGHGYTFGSGTRLTVV.

This clone was seen more than once but under ten times. CDR3 in DNA: TGTGCCAGCAGCGGCGGGTTTGACAAAATACGCGAGCAGTACTTC. Protein: CASSGGFDKIREQYF. The rearrangement links TRBV3-1 (or the pseudogene TRBV3-2) to TRBJ2-7; maybe TRBD2 (5 bases). V lost 5 bases and J lost 6, with 20 bases in between. The CDR3 is 15 amino acids. Germline V lookup: CDR1 LGHDT, CDR2 YNNKEL (reference sequence).

This chain links TRBV30 with TRBJ1-3; no clear D. This CDR3 has 15 amino acids. V shed 2 bases and J shed 0 bases, with 11 bases lying between them. Germline V gene lookup returns CDR1 GTSNPN and CDR2 SVGIG (reference sequence). The CDR3 loop is CAWSKGRRSGNTIYF. The CDR3 nucleotides read TGTGCCTGGAGTAAAGGACGCCGCTCTGGAAACACCATATATTTT.

Remarks on this clone: A much more abundant neighbour one base away suggests this may be a read error. CDR3 in amino acids: CASSFGSNEQYF. The CDR3 nucleotides are TGTGCCAGCAGCTTCGGATCGAACGAGCAGTACTTC. The J gene is TRBJ2-7, the V gene TRBV11-2, with D unresolved. The germline V and J ends were trimmed by 3 bases and 5 bases, with 8 bases remaining between them. The CDR3 is 12 residues long. Germline V CDR1 and CDR2: SGHAT, FQNNGV.

The chain employs TRBV5-4 and TRBJ2-7; D may match TRBD1 or TRBD2 (5 bases each). Trimming left V 0 bases short and J 0 bases short, with 16 bases between. Germline V gene sequence: CDR1 SGHNT, CDR2 YYREEE (reference sequence). This CDR3 has 17 amino acids. As DNA, the CDR3 is TGTGCCAGCAGCTTGGGGGGGATAGAGGTCCACTCCTACGAGCAGTACTTC. It yields the protein CASSLGGIEVHSYEQYF.

V usage is TRBV6-5 and J usage is TRBJ2-7; 9 bases are a match to TRBD1. The CDR3 is 14 amino acids. V dropped 6 bases and J dropped 4; count of bases not matched to a gene: 7. The germline V gene has CDR1 MNHEY and CDR2 SVGAGI. The CDR3 loop is CASRLRDREYEQYF. DNA for the CDR3: TGTGCCAGCAGACTTCGGGACAGGGAGTACGAGCAGTACTTC.

V is TRBV28 and J is TRBJ2-3; D unresolved. The CDR3 runs 11 residues. Trimming removed 3 bases from V and 5 bases from J, with 3 bases in between. Looked up from germline, CDR1 is MDHEN and CDR2 is SYDVKM. The CDR3 here is CASSLEDTQYF. The CDR3 nucleotides are TGTGCCAGCAGTTTGGAAGATACGCAGTATTTT.

J is TRBJ2-5 and V is TRBV11-2; D is undetermined. The V end lost 1 base, the J end lost 4 bases, and 7 bases lay between the germline ends. Looked up from germline, CDR1 is SGHAT and CDR2 is FQNNGV. The CDR3 has 13 residues. CDR3 region: CASSLGGPETQYF. The CDR3 nucleotides are TGTGCCAGCAGCTTAGGAGGTCCAGAGACCCAGTACTTC.

The chain recombines TRBV3-1 (or the pseudogene TRBV3-2) with TRBJ2-5; 10 nucleotides match TRBD2. CDR1 is LGHDT, CDR2 YNNKEL, per germline (reference sequence). The V gene end was trimmed by 1 base and the J gene end by 2 bases; junction bases not matched to a gene: 7. The CDR3 has 17 residues. Here the CDR3 DNA reads TGTGCCAGCAGCCAAGGTTGGGGAGCGGGGGGGCAAGAGACCCAGTACTTC. It codes for CASSQGWGAGGQETQYF.

The V call is TRBV5-1, the J call TRBJ1-2; 7 bases are shared with TRBD1. The CDR3 sequence is 15 residues long. After removal of 4 bases from V and 8 bases from J, the junction contained 14 bases not matched to a gene. The germline V gene encodes CDR1 SGHRS and CDR2 YFSETQ. CDR3 bases: TGCGCCAGCAGCACCCCGACAGGGAGTGCGGCGGGCTACACCTTC. This translates into CASSTPTGSAAGYTF.

V is TRBV28 and J is TRBJ1-2, with D maybe TRBD1 (5 bases). The CDR3 spans 13 residues. Trimming stripped 7 bases from V and 0 bases from J, with 9 bases between. Germline V CDR1 and CDR2: MDHEN, SYDVKM. CDR3 nucleotides: TGTGCCAGCACGCACAGGCCTAACTATGGCTACACCTTC. Translation: CASTHRPNYGYTF.

The chain carries TRBV2 and TRBJ1-5; possible D gene TRBD1, 5 bases. The CDR3 runs to 13 residues. Germline V gene sequence: CDR1 SNHLY, CDR2 FYNNEI. V gave up 7 bases and J gave up 7 bases, with 14 bases separating them. The CDR3 here is CASKQGEEQPQHF. CDR3 coding DNA: TGTGCCAGCAAGCAGGGAGAGGAACAGCCCCAGCATTTT.

This clone has just one count. This chain connects TRBV5-1 to TRBJ2-3, with 9 bases fitting TRBD2. The CDR3 consists of 17 residues. Trimming took 0 bases from V and 5 from J; bases not matched to a gene: 10. Germline assignment: CDR1 SGHRS and CDR2 YFSETQ. CDR3 sequence reads: CASSLGPYSGGVDTQYF. CDR3 bases: TGCGCCAGCAGCTTGGGACCCTATAGCGGGGGCGTAGATACGCAGTATTTT.

The gene calls are TRBV6-2 or TRBV6-3 and TRBJ2-6; D perhaps matches TRBD2 (5 bases). Germline CDR1 and CDR2: MNHEY and SVGEGT. This CDR3 is built from 18 residues. V was pared by 2 bases and J by 0 bases, with 14 bases between. CDR3 amino acids: CASSYLGRPSSGANVLTF. CDR3 bases: TGTGCCAGCAGTTACCTAGGGAGACCGTCCTCTGGGGCCAACGTCCTGACTTTC.

The chain joins TRBV5-4 to TRBJ2-7, with 8 bases that match TRBD2. V dropped 2 bases and J dropped 4; count of bases not matched to a gene: 8. CDR1 is SGHNT, CDR2 YYREEE, per germline (reference sequence). The CDR3 extends over 15 amino acids. Here the CDR3 DNA reads TGTGCCAGCAGCTTAGGGCGGGGGGCCGTGTACGAGCAGTACTTC. Amino acid sequence: CASSLGRGAVYEQYF.

V and J are TRBV7-8 and TRBJ1-6; D not resolved. Germline CDR1 and CDR2: SGHVS and FQNEAQ. CDR3 length equals 16 residues. V was cut by 5 bases and J by 7 bases, with 18 bases left in between. CDR3 protein: CASSPFSERLNSPLHF. DNA of the CDR3: TGTGCCAGCAGCCCTTTCTCGGAAAGGTTAAATTCACCCCTCCACTTT.

The rearrangement uses TRBV7-2 and TRBJ1-2; 10 nucleotides match TRBD1. The length of the CDR3 is 13 residues. The germline CDR1 and CDR2 sequences are SGHTA and FQGNSA. V lost 4 bases to trimming and J lost 8 bases; unmatched junction nucleotides: 4. CDR3 DNA sequence: TGTGCCAGCAGCTCGGGACAGGGGTACGGCTACACCTTC. Its translation: CASSSGQGYGYTF. Filled out from reference TRBV7-2 and TRBJ1-2, the complete variable domain reads GAGVSQSPSNKVTEKGKDVELRCDPISGHTALYWYRQSLGQGLEFLIYFQGNSAPDKSGLPSDRFSAERTGGSVSTLTIQRTQQEDSAVYLCASSSGQGYGYTFGSGTRLTVV.

For this clone: The same CDR3 is also encoded by other DNA sequences in this sample. The chain links TRBV3-1 (or the pseudogene TRBV3-2) to TRBJ1-1; no definite D call. V lost 1 base and J lost 5, with 8 bases in between. The CDR3 is made up of 13 amino acids. Germline V lookup: CDR1 LGHDT, CDR2 YNNKEL (reference sequence). Here the CDR3 reads CASSQVAGTEAFF. The CDR3 region has the DNA TGTGCCAGCAGCCAAGTAGCGGGGACTGAAGCTTTCTTT.

CDR3 nucleotide sequence: TGTGCCAGCAGTTACGACAGCGGCGGTCAGCCCCAGCATTTT. Protein: CASSYDSGGQPQHF. The rearrangement uses TRBV28 and TRBJ1-5, with D perhaps TRBD1 (5 bases). The CDR3 sequence is 14 residues long. V lost 4 bases to trimming and J lost 6 bases, with 13 bases between them. Germline V CDR1 and CDR2: MDHEN, SYDVKM.

This clone was seen once. V usage is TRBV5-3 and J usage is TRBJ2-3, with TRBD2 as a possible D gene (6 bases). TRBV5-3 belongs to the ORF category, with a function that is uncertain. The CDR3 has 19 amino acids. Trimming cost V 0 bases and J 0 bases, with 20 bases left between them. CDR3 sequence: CARSLAAGRSLRSTDTQYF. The CDR3 DNA sequence: TGTGCCAGAAGCTTGGCGGCGGGGAGAAGTTTAAGGAGCACAGATACGCAGTATTTT.

V usage is TRBV13 and J usage is TRBJ2-3, with a tentative D call TRBD2 (7 bases). CDR3 length: 15 residues. Germline V gives CDR1 PRHDT, CDR2 FYEKMQ (reference sequence). V was clipped by 6 bases and J by 4 bases, with 17 bases between them. CDR3 residues: CASSPGGGGPDTQYF. The CDR3, as DNA: TGTGCCAGCAGTCCCGGGGGCGGGGGCCCAGATACGCAGTATTTT.

The chain carries TRBV3-1 (or the pseudogene TRBV3-2) and TRBJ2-3; D may be TRBD1 (5 bases). Trimming shortened V by 1 base and J by 0 bases, and 8 bases separated the two germline ends. The CDR3 has 15 residues. Looked up from germline, CDR1 is LGHDT and CDR2 is YNNKEL (reference sequence). The CDR3 is CASSQVSGSTDTQYF. As DNA, the CDR3 is TGTGCCAGCAGCCAAGTGTCAGGGAGCACAGATACGCAGTATTTT.

The chain is built from TRBV6-1 and TRBJ2-3; TRBD2 aligns across 12 bases. The V segment lost 1 base and the J segment 1 base; nucleotides outside the gene matches: 0. Looked up from germline, CDR1 is MNHNS and CDR2 is SASEGT. CDR3 length: 16 amino acids. CDR3 loop: CASSEGLAGGTDTQYF. The CDR3 DNA sequence: TGTGCCAGCAGTGAAGGACTAGCGGGGGGCACAGATACGCAGTATTTT.

The chain employs TRBV5-6 and TRBJ1-2; D remains unclear. The V end lost 4 bases, the J end lost 2 bases, and 15 bases lay between the germline ends. Germline CDR1 is SGHDT and CDR2 is YYEEEE. This CDR3 comprises 15 residues. CDR3: CASSTHPAANYGYTF. Written as DNA, the CDR3 is TGTGCCAGCAGCACCCACCCCGCAGCCAACTATGGCTACACCTTC.